This T cell receptor beta chain was found in a study of blood T cells in healthy people across ages (dated by TCRdb to between 2015 and 2016). Broadly, across the study: In model experiments, roughly one uniquely barcoded TCR beta cDNA molecule per two T cells was captured by template switching. To track age-related changes in TCR beta repertoire diversity, the study relied on deep sequencing normalized with unique cDNA molecular identifiers. The donors were divided into four age groups: young (average around 17 years), middle-aged (approximately 41), aged (62) and long-lived (82). To avoid experimental bias, donors of different ages were randomly spread across the sequencing lanes. Two additional independent replicas of 1 million unique cDNA reads from the same blood draw were analyzed for two donors (one aged 18 to 30 and one aged 80 or older).

The full study reports these points: The CMV infection status of donors was not known, potentially confounding age-related changes in expanded clonotypes. As age increased, observed TCR beta diversity per million T cells dropped in a roughly linear way, and a significant reduction was already evident by age around 41. Compared with the aged group, the long-lived group had more naive CD4+ T cells, fewer expanded clones and increased TCR diversity, a pattern suggesting age selection. Because profiling used bulk unsorted PBMCs, naive and antigen-experienced compartments could not be compared conclusively. Estimates of total diversity based on one million sequenced T cells were regarded as lower bounds and as underestimates. Observed TCR beta diversity correlated strongly with the percentage of naive T cells measured by flow cytometry.

The donors were around 39 Caucasian individuals from Russia, aged 6 to 90 years, who were systemically healthy. Each donor gave about 9.2 milliliters of peripheral blood, drawn into EDTA-treated Vacutainer tubes. PBMCs were isolated by Ficoll-Paque density-gradient centrifugation, with at least 7 million obtained per sample. Total RNA was extracted from PBMCs with Trizol reagent, with at least 6 micrograms obtained per sample. The percentages of naive CD45RAhigh/CD27high T cells were determined by flow cytometry on a PBMC aliquot from every donor. As regards this clonotype: No antigen is known for it. Base qualities were left out, and no much larger clone turns up one base away.

The method was 5' RACE. TCRdb lists the instrument as Illumina HiSeq 2500. A second PCR of roughly 6 to 11 cycles was performed with a sample-barcoded 5' primer and a J-beta primer mix. A unique molecular identifier was introduced onto each TCR beta cDNA molecule by a template-switch 5' adaptor carrying 12 random nucleotides. At least 3 million CDR3-containing paired-end reads were obtained from each sample. First-strand cDNA synthesis was performed from all RNA using the Mint cDNA synthesis kit, with priming by a TRBC-specific oligonucleotide. Following uracil-DNA glycosylase treatment, a first 18-cycle PCR with universal primers M1SS and BC2_uni_R was performed on all cDNA. On the study's bioinformatics: For normalization, 1 million high-quality reads were randomly selected from each sample, with every read carrying a distinct molecular identifier. Instead of being binned into consensus sequences, reads that shared molecular identifiers were thrown out. CDR3 identification, clonotype clustering and error correction used MiTCR with a Q25 quality threshold and the strictest error-elimination algorithm. Lower-bound total TCR beta diversity was estimated with a nonparametric unseen species model using Euler transformation. TCRdb trimmed public reads at Q25 via fastp, called clones via MiXCR and kept in-frame beta chains. Rows matching on CDR3 protein sequence are summarized as one entry with the most common DNA and genes. These V and J calls originate from TCRdb's pipeline instead of the authors' own analysis. The sample table shows roughly 1,500,000 distinct CDR3 sequences, and 42% are seen once. Of the sample, 6.5% to 10% is held by the ten largest clones.

V has 8 bases trimmed and J has 6 bases trimmed; junction bases matching no gene number 16. Looking up the germline V gene yields CDR1 MNHNS and CDR2 SASEGT. The CDR3 goes from the cysteine to the phenylalanine over 17 residues. The retained sequence is limited to the CDR3, 51 bases, with the frame set at the first base. Sequencing used blood. The sequence came from a woman between 18 and 29 years old in good health. The rearranged segments are TRBV6-1 and TRBJ2-1; 10 junctional bases match TRBD1. The DNA sequence is TGTGCCAGCCGCGGGACAGGGGTCCCCCGGAGCTCCAATGAGCAGTTCTTC. The encoded protein is CASRGTGVPRSSNEQFF.